This TCR beta chain was recorded in a study of T cells in localized non-small cell lung cancer. General observations from the study: Adjacent lung exhibited a median of approximately 59 among the 100 most abundant tumor clones. Heterogeneity cannot be ruled out, as sequencing used one tumor region only. Exceeding tumor, uninvolved adjacent lung had the highest T cell clonality. Prolonged overall survival went with higher T cell density in the blood.

Per the germline V gene, CDR1 is SGHTA and CDR2 is FQGTGA. V dropped 5 bases and J dropped 5 bases, with 15 bases sitting between them. There are 14 residues in the CDR3. Comments on this clone: The antigen is unknown.

Some clones are missing from TCRdb's copy, which holds only in-frame ones; the method was immunoSEQ multiplex PCR. This sample yields almost 40,000 clones, of which about 85% are seen a single time; over 30% belongs to the top ten. V gene TRBV7-3 combines with J gene TRBJ2-5; D is perhaps TRBD1 (6 bases). The sample here was PBMCs, taken before any cancer treatment. The clonotype was recovered from a woman aged 35 to 70 with stage II squamous cell lung carcinoma. CDR3 sequence (DNA): TGTGCCAGCAGCCCAACAGGGACCGAGGAGACCCAGTACTTC. This sequence encodes CASSPTGTEETQYF.